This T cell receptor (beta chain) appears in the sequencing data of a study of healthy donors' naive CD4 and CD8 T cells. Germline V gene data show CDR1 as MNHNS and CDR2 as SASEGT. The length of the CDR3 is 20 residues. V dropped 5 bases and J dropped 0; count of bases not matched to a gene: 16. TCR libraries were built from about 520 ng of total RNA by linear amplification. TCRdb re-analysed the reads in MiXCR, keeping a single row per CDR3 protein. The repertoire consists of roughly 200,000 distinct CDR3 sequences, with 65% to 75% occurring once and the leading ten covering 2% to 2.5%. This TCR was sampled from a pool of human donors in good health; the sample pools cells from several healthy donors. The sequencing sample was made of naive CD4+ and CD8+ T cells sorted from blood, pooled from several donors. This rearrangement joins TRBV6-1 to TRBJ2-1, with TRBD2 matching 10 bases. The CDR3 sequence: CASSYSAVAGGRFSYNEQFF. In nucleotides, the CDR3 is TGTGCCAGCAGTTACTCCGCGGTAGCGGGGGGCCGCTTCTCCTACAATGAGCAGTTCTTC.